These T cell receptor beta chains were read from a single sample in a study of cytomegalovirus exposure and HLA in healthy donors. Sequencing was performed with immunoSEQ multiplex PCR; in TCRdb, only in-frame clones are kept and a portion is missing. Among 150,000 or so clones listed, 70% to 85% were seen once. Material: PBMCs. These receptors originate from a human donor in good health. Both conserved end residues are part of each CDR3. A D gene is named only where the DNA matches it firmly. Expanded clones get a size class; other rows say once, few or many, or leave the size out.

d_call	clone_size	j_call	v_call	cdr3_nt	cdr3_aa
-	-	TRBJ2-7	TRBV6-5	TGTGCCAGCAGTACCAGCGAGTTCTCCTACGAGCAGTACTTC	CASSTSEFSYEQYF
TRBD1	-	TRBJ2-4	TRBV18	TGTGCCAGCTCACCTAACCGGGACAGGACACTCCTAGCCAAAAACATTCAGTACTTC	CASSPNRDRTLLAKNIQYF
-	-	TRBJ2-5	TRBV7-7	TGTGCTAGCAGCTTAGACCGGGACTTACAAGAGACCCAGTACTTC	CASSLDRDLQETQYF
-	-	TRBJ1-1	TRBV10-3	TGTGCCATCAGTACCACAGGGTTCGAAAGGACTGAAGCTTTCTTT	CAISTTGFERTEAFF
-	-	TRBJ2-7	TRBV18	TGTGCCAGCTCACCATTACAGGGGGGGGCAAACGAGCAGTACTTC	CASSPLQGGANEQYF
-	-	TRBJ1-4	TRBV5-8	TGTGCCAGCAGCCAGAGGACAGTTAATGAAAAACTGTTTTTT	CASSQRTVNEKLFF
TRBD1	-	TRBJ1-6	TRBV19	TGTGCCAGTAGCGGGGACAGGGGGCTAGGTTCACCCCTCCACTTT	CASSGDRGLGSPLHF
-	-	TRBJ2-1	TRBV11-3	TGTGCCAGCAGCTTAGCCAGGGGGGCTGTGCAGTTCTTC	CASSLARGAVQFF
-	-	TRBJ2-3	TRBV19	TGTGCCAGTAGTATAGTCAACAGCCGCACAGATACGCAGTATTTT	CASSIVNSRTDTQYF
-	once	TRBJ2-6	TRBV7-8	TGTGCCAGCAGCTTACGGGGCACCATGGGACTCTCTGGGGCCAACGTCCTGACTTTC	CASSLRGTMGLSGANVLTF
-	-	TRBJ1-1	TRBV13	TGTGCCAGCAGGTTCAAGGAACCGGAGGGCGCTGAAGCTTTCTTT	CASRFKEPEGAEAFF
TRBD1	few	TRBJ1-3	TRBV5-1	TGCGCCAGCAGCCCCACAGGGGGCACTGGAAACACCATATATTTT	CASSPTGGTGNTIYF
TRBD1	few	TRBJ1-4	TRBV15	TGTGCCACCAGCAGGGCAGGGGGAGGAGAAGAAAAACTGTTTTTT	CATSRAGGGEEKLFF
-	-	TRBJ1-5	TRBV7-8	TGTGCCAGCAGCCACGTACAGGGTCTTAGCAATCAGCCCCAGCATTTT	CASSHVQGLSNQPQHF
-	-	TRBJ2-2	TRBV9	TGTGCCAGCAGCGAGCGAGGGCAGTGGCAAGGCACCGGGGAGCTGTTTTTT	CASSERGQWQGTGELFF
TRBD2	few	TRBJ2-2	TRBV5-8	TGTGCCAGCAGCCCCCTTACACGGGGGGGTAGCACCGGGGAGCTGTTTTTT	CASSPLTRGGSTGELFF
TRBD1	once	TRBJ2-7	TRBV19	TGTGCCAGTAGTATGACAGGGGGGCTCTACGAGCAGTACTTC	CASSMTGGLYEQYF
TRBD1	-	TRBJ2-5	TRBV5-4	TGTGCCAGCAGCGAGCGACAGGGTCTGGAGACCCAGTACTTC	CASSERQGLETQYF
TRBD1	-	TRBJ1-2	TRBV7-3	TGTGCCAGCAGCTTAACTGCAGGGGGTAACTATGGCTACACCTTC	CASSLTAGGNYGYTF
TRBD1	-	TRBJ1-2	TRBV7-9	TGTGCCAGCAGCTCAGGGGGCAATGGCTACACCTTC	CASSSGGNGYTF
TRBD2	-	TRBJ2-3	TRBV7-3	TGTGCCAGCAGCTCAAAAAGCGGGGGGGGCACAGATACGCAGTATTTT	CASSSKSGGGTDTQYF
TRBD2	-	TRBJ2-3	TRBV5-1	TGCGCCAGCAGCTTAAGGACTAGCGGCACAGATACGCAGTATTTT	CASSLRTSGTDTQYF
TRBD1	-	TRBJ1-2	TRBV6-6	TGTGCCAGCAGGATCCCTCAGACAGGGTCCTATGGCTACACCTTC	CASRIPQTGSYGYTF
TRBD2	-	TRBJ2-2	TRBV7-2	TGTGCCAGCAGCTTAGTATTACTAGCGGGGGGTACCGGGGAGCTGTTTTTT	CASSLVLLAGGTGELFF
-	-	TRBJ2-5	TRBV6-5	TGTGCCAGCAGTTACATGAGTGCTACCCAAGAGACCCAGTACTTC	CASSYMSATQETQYF
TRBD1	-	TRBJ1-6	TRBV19	TGTGCCAGTAGCCCTCGGCAGGGGGATTCACCCCTCCACTTT	CASSPRQGDSPLHF
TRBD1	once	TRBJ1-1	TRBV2	TGTGCCAGCAGTGACGCTTTGGGACAGGAAAACACTGAAGCTTTCTTT	CASSDALGQENTEAFF
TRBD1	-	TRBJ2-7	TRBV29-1	TGCAGCGTTGAAGTGGGCGACAGGGGGTATTCCTACGAGCAGTACTTC	CSVEVGDRGYSYEQYF
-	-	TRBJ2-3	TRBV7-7	TGTGCTAGCAGCTTACAGTTGGCAGATACGCAGTATTTT	CASSLQLADTQYF
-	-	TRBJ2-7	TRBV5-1	TGCGCCAGCAGCCTGTTTATTGAGGGATCCTACGAGCAGTACTTC	CASSLFIEGSYEQYF
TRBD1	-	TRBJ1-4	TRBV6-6	TGTGCCAGCAGTTACGGACAGGGAAAGGAAAAACTGTTTTTT	CASSYGQGKEKLFF
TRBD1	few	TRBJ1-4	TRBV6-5	TGTGCCAGCAGTCCTCGGGACAGCCGAAAACTGTTTTTT	CASSPRDSRKLFF
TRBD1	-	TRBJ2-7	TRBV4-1	TGCGCCAGCAGCCCCGGACAGGGGGTAAGCTACGAGCAGTACTTC	CASSPGQGVSYEQYF
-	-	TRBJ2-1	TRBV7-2	TGTGCCAGCAGCTTAGCGGTGCGGGTCTACAATGAGCAGTTCTTC	CASSLAVRVYNEQFF
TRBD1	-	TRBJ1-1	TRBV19	TGTGCCAGTAGTAGAGAGACAGGGGCCATTGAAGCTTTCTTT	CASSRETGAIEAFF
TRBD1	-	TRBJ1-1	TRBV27	TGTGCCAGCAGTTTAAGCGTGGGGGACAGGGGGACTGAAGCTTTCTTT	CASSLSVGDRGTEAFF
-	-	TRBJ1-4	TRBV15	TGTGCCACCAGTGGCGGGGGTTATAATGAAAAACTGTTTTTT	CATSGGGYNEKLFF
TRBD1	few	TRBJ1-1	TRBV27	TGTGCCAGCAGTTTAGGGACAGGGGTCACTGAAGCTTTCTTT	CASSLGTGVTEAFF
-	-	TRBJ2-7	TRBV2	TGTGCCAGCAGTGGTGGGGACACCCTCTCCTACGAGCAGTACTTC	CASSGGDTLSYEQYF
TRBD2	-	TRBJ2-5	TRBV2	TGTGCCAGCACGACTAGCCCGCCTACTCAAGAGACCCAGTACTTC	CASTTSPPTQETQYF